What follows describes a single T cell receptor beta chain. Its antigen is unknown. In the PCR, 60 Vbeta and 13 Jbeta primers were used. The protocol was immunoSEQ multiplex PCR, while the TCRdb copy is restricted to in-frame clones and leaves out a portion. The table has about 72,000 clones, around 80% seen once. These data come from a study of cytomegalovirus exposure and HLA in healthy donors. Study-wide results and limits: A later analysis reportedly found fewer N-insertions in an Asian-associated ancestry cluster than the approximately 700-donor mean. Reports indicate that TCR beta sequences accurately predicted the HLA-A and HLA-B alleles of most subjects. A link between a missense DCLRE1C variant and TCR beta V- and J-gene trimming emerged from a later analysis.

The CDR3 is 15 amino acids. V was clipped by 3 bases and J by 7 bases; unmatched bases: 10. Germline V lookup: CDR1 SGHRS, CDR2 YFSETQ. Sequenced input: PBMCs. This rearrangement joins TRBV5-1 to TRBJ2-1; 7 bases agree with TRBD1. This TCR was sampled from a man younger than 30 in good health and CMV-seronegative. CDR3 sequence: CASSSQRGQMNEQFF. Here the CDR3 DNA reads TGCGCCAGCAGCTCGCAAAGGGGGCAGATGAATGAGCAGTTCTTC. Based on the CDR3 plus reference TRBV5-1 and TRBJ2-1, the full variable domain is KAGVTQTPRYLIKTRGQQVTLSCSPISGHRSVSWYQQTPGQGLQFLFEYFSETQRNKGNFPGRFSGRQFSNSRSEMNVSTLELGDSALYLCASSSQRGQMNEQFFGPGTRLTVL.